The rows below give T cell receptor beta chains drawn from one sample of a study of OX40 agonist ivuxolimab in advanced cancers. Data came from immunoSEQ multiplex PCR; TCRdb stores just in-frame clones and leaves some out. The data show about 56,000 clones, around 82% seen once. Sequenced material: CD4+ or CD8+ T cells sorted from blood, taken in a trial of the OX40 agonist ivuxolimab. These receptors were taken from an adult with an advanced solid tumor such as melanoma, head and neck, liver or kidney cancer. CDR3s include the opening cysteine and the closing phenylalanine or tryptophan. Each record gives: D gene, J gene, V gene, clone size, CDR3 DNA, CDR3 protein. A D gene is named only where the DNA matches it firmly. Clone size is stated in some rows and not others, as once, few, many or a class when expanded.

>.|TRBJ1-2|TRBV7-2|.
TGTGCCAGCAGGTCAGGGATCGTTTCGTATGGCTACACCTTC
CASRSGIVSYGYTF
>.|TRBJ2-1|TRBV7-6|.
TGTGCCAGCAGCCCCCCGCCGGGGCGGGGCCGCTACAATGAGCAGTTCTTC
CASSPPPGRGRYNEQFF
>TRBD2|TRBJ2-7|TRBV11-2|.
TGTGCCAGCAGCCGGAGCGGGGACTCCTACGAGCAGTACTTC
CASSRSGDSYEQYF
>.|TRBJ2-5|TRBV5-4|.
TGTGCCAGCAGCTTGGAGGGCCGGGAGACCCAGTACTTC
CASSLEGRETQYF
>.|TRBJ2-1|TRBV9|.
TGTGCCAGCAGCTCCGATGTCCCGGAGCAGTTCTTC
CASSSDVPEQFF
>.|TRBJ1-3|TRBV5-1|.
TGCGCCAGCAGCTGGGACGGGGAGGGGAACACCATATATTTT
CASSWDGEGNTIYF
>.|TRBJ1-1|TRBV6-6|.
TGTGCCAGCAGTTACGACAGGAAGGGGACTGAAGCTTTCTTT
CASSYDRKGTEAFF
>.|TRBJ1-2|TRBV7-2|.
TGTGCCAGCAGCTCCCAAATTAACTATGGCTACACCTTC
CASSSQINYGYTF
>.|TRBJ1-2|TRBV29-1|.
TGCAGCGTTCCTCGACACCCTTCTAACTATGGCTACACCTTC
CSVPRHPSNYGYTF
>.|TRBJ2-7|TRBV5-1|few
TGCGCCAGCAGCTTATTGGAGACAGGCGAGCAGTACTTC
CASSLLETGEQYF
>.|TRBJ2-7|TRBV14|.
TGTGCCAGCAGCCAAGTTCGGGGTACCTACGAGCAGTACTTC
CASSQVRGTYEQYF
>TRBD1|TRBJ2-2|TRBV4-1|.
TGCGCCAGCAGCCAAGGGGACAGGGTTCCCCTCGGGGAGCTGTTTTTT
CASSQGDRVPLGELFF
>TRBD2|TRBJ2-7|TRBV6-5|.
TGTGCCATCTCTCCTAGCGGGAGTCTCTACGAGCAGTACTTC
CAISPSGSLYEQYF
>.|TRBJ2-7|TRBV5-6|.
TGTGCCAGCAGCTTCTTAGATGAGCAGTACTTC
CASSFLDEQYF
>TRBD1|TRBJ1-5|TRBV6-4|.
TGTGCCAGCAACGGGACAGGCTATAGCAATCAGCCCCAGCATTTT
CASNGTGYSNQPQHF
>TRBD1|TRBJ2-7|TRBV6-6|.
TGTGCCAGCAGTGCGGACAGGCCTCCCTACGAGCAGTACTTC
CASSADRPPYEQYF
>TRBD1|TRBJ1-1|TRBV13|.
TGTGCCAGCAGCGCCCGACAGGGGAACACTGAAGCTTTCTTT
CASSARQGNTEAFF
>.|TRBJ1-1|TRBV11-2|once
TGTGCCAGCAGCCCCATTGGGGGCAAACGGACTGAAGCTTTCTTT
CASSPIGGKRTEAFF
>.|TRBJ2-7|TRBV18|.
TGTGCCAGCTCACTGGGGCCAGGGATCGTCTACGAGCAGTACTTC
CASSLGPGIVYEQYF
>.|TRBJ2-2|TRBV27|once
TGTGCCAGCAGTTCCCAGCCATGGGGCACCGGGGAGCTGTTTTTT
CASSSQPWGTGELFF
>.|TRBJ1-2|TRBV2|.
TGTGCCAGCAGTGTGACGACAGCTTCTCAGGGTGGCTACACCTTC
CASSVTTASQGGYTF
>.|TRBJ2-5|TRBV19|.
TGTGCCAGTAGTGCTCAGGGACGCCTAAGGGGGACCCAGTACTTC
CASSAQGRLRGTQYF
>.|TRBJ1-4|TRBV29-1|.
TGCAGCGTTGCCTCGGTGGCAGGGTTTTACGAAGAAAAACTGTTTTTT
CSVASVAGFYEEKLFF
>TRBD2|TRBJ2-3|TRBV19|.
TGTGCCAGTAGTCAGCGGGGGGGCTCGGATAAGGTCTATTTT
CASSQRGGSDKVYF
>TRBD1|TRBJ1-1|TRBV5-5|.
TGTGCCAGCGTCTCGACAGGGGGGGTGAACACTGAAGCTTTCTTT
CASVSTGGVNTEAFF
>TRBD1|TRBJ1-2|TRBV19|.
TGTGCCAGTAGGGACAGGGCGGAGGGTGCCTATGGCTACACCTTC
CASRDRAEGAYGYTF
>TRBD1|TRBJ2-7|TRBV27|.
TGTGCCAGCAGTGGGACAGGGGCTGCTTCCTACGAGCAGTACTTC
CASSGTGAASYEQYF
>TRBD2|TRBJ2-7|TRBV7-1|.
TGTGCCAGCAGCTCAGCGAGCGGGAGCAACGAGCAGTACTTC
CASSSASGSNEQYF
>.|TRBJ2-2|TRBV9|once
TGTGCCAGCAGCCTCCAAGGGGGGGCCGGGGAGCTGTTTTTT
CASSLQGGAGELFF
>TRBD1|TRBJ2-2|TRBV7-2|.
TGTGCCAGCAGCTTAGGGACAGGGTACACCGGGGAGCTGTTTTTT
CASSLGTGYTGELFF